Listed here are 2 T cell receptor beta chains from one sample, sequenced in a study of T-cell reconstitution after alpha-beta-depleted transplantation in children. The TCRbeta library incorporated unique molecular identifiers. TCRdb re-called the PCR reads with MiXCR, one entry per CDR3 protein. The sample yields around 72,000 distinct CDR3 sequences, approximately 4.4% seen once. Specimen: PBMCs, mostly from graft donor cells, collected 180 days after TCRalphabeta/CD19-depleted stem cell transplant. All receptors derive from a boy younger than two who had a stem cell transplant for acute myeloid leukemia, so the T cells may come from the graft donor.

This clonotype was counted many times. CDR3 nucleotide sequence: TGTGCCAGCAGCAAATCACGGGGGCCTAATGAAAAACTGTTTTTT. Protein sequence: CASSKSRGPNEKLFF. The genes are TRBV21-1 and TRBJ1-4; no check of the table's D call, TRBD1, against the DNA was made. TRBV21-1 is assigned pseudogene status. The CDR3 runs 15 residues.

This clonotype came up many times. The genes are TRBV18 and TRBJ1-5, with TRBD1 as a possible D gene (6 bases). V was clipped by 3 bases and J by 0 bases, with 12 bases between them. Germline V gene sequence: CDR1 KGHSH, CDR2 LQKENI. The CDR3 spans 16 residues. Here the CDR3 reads CASSPRQAYSNQPQHF. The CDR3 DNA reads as TGTGCCAGCTCACCCCGACAGGCTTATAGCAATCAGCCCCAGCATTTT.